The entry below describes one T cell receptor beta chain. Its target is unknown. This specimen comes from a study of cytomegalovirus exposure and HLA in healthy donors. Points from the study as a whole: Researchers reported that three CMV-associated chains were confirmed in vitro as CMV antigen-specific. Analysis performed later found more than 15,000 TCR beta sequences associated with HLA alleles at 0.05 false discovery rate. Cytomegalovirus status was reportedly diagnosed by the classifier with high specificity and sensitivity.

Samples came from healthy bone marrow donors. Researchers ran the PCR with 60 Vbeta and 13 Jbeta primers. Data came from immunoSEQ multiplex PCR; TCRdb stores just in-frame clones and leaves some out. The sample records about 120,000 clones, about 83% being singletons. V dropped 3 bases and J dropped 6 bases, with 18 bases sitting between them. Germline V gene data show CDR1 as MGHRA and CDR2 as YSYEKL. This CDR3 has 16 amino acids. The sample comprised PBMCs. The sequence came from a female donor in good health and CMV-seronegative. The gene calls are TRBV4-1 and TRBJ2-1; perhaps TRBD2 as D (6 bases). CDR3 sequence: CASSHGGIRRGNEQFF. In DNA, the CDR3 is TGCGCCAGCAGCCACGGCGGGATACGGAGGGGCAATGAGCAGTTCTTC.